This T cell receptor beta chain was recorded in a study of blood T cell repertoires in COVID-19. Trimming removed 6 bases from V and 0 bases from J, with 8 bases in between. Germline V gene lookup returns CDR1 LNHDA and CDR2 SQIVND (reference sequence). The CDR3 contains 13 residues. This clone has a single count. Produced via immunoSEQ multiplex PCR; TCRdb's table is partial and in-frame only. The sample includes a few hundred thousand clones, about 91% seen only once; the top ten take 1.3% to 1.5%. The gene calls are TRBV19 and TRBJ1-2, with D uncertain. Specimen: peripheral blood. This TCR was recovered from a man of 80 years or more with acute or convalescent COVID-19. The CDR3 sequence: CASSPLANYGYTF. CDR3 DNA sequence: TGTGCCAGTAGCCCCCTAGCTAACTATGGCTACACCTTC.